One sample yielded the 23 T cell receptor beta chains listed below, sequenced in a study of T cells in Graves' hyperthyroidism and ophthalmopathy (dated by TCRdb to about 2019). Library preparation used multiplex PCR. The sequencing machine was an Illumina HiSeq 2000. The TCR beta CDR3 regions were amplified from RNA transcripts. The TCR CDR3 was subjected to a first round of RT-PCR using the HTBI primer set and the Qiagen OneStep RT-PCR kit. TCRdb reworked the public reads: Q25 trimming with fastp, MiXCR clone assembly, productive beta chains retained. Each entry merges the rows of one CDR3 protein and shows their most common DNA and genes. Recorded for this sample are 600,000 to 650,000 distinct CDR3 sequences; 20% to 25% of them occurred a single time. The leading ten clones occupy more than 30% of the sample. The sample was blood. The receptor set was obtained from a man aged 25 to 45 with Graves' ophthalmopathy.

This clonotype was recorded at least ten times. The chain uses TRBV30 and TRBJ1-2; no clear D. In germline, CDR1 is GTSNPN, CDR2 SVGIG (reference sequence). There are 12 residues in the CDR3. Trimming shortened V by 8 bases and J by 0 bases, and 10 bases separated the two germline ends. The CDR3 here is CAEGIANYGYTF. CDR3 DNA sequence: TGTGCCGAGGGAATCGCTAACTATGGCTACACCTTC.

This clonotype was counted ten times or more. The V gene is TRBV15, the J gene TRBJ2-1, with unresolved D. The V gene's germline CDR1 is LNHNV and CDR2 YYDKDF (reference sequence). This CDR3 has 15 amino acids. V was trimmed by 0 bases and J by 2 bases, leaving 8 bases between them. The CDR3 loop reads CATSRDVGPYNEQFF. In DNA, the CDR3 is TGTGCCACCAGCAGAGATGTGGGCCCCTACAATGAGCAGTTCTTC.

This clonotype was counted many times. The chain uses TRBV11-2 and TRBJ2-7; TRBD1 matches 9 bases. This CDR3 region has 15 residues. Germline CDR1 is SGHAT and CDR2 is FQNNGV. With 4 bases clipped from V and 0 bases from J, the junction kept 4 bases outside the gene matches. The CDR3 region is CASSSVTGGSYEQYF. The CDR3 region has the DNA TGTGCCAGCAGCTCAGTGACAGGGGGCTCCTACGAGCAGTACTTC.

The CDR3 protein is CASTPALASTGELFF. CDR3 sequence (DNA): TGTGCCAGCACCCCGGCGTTAGCGAGTACCGGGGAGCTGTTTTTT. J is TRBJ2-2 and V is TRBV7-6, with a weak D call TRBD2 (5 bases). The CDR3 is made up of 15 amino acids. Germline lookup yields CDR1 SGHVS and CDR2 FNYEAQ. Trimming cost V 7 bases and J 5 bases, with 17 bases left between them.

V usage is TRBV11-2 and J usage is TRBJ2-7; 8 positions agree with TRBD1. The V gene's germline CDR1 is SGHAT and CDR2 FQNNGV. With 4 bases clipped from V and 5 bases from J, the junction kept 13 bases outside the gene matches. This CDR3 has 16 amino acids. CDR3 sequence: CASSWGWTGMKDEQYF. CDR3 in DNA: TGTGCCAGCAGCTGGGGATGGACAGGGATGAAGGACGAGCAGTACTTC. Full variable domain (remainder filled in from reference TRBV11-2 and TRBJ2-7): EAGVAQSPRYKIIEKRQSVAFWCNPISGHATLYWYQQILGQGPKLLIQFQNNGVVDDSQLPKDRFSAERLKGVDSTLKIQPAKLEDSAVYLCASSWGWTGMKDEQYFGPGTRLTVT.

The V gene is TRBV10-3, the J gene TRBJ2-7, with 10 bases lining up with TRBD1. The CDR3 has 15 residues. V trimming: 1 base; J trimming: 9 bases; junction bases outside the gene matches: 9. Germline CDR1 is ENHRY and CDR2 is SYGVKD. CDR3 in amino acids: CAISEYGTGESMQYF. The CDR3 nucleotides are TGTGCCATCAGTGAGTACGGGACAGGGGAGAGTATGCAGTACTTC.

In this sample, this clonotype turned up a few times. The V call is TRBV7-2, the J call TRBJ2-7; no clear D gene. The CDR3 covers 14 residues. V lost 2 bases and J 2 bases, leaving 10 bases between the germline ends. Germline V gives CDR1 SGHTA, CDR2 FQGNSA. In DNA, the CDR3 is TGTGCCAGCAGCTTAAGAGGCAGTACCTACGAGCAGTACTTC. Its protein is CASSLRGSTYEQYF.

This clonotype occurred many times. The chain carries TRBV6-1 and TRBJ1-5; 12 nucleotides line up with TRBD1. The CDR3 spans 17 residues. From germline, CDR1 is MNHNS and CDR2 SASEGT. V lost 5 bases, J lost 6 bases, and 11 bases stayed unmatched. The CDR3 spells CASSKTPGQGAFQPQHF. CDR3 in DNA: TGTGCCAGCAGTAAAACGCCGGGACAGGGGGCGTTTCAGCCCCAGCATTTT.

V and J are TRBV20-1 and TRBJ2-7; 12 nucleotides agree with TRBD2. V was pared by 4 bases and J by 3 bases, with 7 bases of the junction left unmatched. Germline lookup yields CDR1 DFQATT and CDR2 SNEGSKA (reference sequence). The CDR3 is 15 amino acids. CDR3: CSATKTSGSNYEQYF. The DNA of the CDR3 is TGCAGTGCTACCAAGACTAGCGGGAGTAACTACGAGCAGTACTTC.

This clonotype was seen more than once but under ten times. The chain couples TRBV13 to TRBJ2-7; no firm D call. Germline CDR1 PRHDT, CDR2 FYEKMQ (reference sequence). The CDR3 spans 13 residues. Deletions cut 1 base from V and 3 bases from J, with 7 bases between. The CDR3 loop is CASSLVGYYEQYF. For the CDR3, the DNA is TGTGCCAGCAGCTTAGTAGGCTACTACGAGCAGTACTTC.

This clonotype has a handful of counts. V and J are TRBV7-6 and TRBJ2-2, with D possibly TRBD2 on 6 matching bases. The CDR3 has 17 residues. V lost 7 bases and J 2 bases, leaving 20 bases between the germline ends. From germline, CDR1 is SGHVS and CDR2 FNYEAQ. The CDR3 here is CASTTSPGTYNTGELFF. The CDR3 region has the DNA TGTGCCAGCACCACCAGTCCAGGGACTTATAACACCGGGGAGCTGTTTTTT.

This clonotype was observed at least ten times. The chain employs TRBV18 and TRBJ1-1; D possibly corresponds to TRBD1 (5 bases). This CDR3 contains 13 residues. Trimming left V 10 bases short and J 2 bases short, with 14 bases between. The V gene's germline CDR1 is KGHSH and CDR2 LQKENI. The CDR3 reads CATAIGENTEAFF. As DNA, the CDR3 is TGTGCCACCGCTATAGGGGAAAACACTGAAGCTTTCTTT.

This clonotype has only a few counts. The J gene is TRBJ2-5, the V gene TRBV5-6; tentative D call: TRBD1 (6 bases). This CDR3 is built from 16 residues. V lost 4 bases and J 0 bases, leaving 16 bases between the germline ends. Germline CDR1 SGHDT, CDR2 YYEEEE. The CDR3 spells CASSGGVSKYQETQYF. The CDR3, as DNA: TGTGCCAGCAGCGGGGGCGTGTCGAAGTACCAAGAGACCCAGTACTTC.

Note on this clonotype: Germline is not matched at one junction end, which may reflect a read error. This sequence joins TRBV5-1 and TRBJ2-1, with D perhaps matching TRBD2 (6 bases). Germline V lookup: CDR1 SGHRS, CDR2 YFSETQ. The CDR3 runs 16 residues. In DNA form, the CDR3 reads TGTGCCAACAGCGTAGGAGGCGGGGATTCTACCAATGAGCAGTTCTTC. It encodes CANSVGGGDSTNEQFF.

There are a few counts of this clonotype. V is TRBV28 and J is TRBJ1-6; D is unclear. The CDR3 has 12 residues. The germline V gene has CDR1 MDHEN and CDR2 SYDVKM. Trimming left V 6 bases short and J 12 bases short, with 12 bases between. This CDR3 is CASRDLYGPLHF. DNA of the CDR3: TGTGCCAGCAGGGACCTGTACGGACCCCTCCACTTT.

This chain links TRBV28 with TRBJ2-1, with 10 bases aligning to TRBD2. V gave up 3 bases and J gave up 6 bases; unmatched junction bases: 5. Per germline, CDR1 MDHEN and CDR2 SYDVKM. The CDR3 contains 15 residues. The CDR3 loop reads CASSLGASGSNEQFF. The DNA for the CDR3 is TGTGCCAGCAGTTTGGGGGCTAGCGGGAGCAATGAGCAGTTCTTC.

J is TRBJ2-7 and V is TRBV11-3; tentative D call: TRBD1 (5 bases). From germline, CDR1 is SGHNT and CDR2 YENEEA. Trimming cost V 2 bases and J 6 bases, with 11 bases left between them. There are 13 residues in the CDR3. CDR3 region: CASSLNVRGEQYF. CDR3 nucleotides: TGTGCCAGCAGCTTAAATGTTAGGGGCGAGCAGTACTTC. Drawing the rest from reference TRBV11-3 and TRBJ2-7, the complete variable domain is EAGVVQSPRYKIIEKKQPVAFWCNPISGHNTLYWYLQNLGQGPELLIRYENEEAVDDSQLPKDRFSAERLKGVDSTLKIQPAELGDSAVYLCASSLNVRGEQYFGPGTRLTVT.

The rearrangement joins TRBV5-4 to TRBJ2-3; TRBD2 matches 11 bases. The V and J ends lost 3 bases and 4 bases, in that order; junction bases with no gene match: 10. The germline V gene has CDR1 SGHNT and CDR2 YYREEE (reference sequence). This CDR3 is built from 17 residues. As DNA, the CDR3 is TGTGCCAGCAGCTCACCGACTAGCGGGAAGGGAGCAGATACGCAGTATTTT. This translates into CASSSPTSGKGADTQYF.

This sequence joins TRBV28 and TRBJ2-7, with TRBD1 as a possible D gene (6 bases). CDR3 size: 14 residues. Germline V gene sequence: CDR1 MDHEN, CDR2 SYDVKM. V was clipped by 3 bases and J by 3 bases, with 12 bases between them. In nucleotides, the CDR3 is TGTGCCAGCAGTTTGAGACAGGCAAGCTACGAGCAGTACTTC. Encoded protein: CASSLRQASYEQYF.

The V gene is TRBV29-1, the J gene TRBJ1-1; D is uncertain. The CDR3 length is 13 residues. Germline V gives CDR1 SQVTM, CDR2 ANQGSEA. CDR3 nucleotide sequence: TGCGGCGCCTCCTTGTCCCTGAACACTGAAGCTTTCTTT. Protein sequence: CGASLSLNTEAFF.

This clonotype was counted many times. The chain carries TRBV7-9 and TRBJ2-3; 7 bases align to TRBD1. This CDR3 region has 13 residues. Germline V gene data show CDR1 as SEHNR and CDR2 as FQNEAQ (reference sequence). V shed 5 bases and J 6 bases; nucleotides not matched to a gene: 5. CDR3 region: CASSLDRADTQYF. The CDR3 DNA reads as TGTGCCAGCAGCCTTGACAGGGCGGATACGCAGTATTTT.

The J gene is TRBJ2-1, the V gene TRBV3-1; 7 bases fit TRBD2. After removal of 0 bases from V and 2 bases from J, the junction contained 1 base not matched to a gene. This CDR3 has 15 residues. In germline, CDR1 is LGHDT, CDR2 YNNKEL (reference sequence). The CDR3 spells CASSQDGTTYNEQFF. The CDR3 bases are TGTGCCAGCAGCCAAGACGGGACTACCTACAATGAGCAGTTCTTC.

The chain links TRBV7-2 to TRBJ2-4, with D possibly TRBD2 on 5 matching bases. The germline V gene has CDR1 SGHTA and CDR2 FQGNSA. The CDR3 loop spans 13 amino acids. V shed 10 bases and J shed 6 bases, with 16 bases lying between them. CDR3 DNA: TGTGCCAACATGATCTTGGGGAGAAACATTCAGTACTTC. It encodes CANMILGRNIQYF.